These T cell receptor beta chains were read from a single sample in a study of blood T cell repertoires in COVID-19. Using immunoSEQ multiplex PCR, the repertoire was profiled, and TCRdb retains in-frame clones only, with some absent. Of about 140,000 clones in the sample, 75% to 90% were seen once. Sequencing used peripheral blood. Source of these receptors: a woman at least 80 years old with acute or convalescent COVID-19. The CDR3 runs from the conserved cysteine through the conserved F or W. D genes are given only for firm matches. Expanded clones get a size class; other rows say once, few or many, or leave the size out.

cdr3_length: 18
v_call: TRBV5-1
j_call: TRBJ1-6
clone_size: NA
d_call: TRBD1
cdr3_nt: TGCGCCAGCAGCTTGGAAGGACAGGGGGGACCCTATAATTCACCCCTCCACTTT
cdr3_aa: CASSLEGQGGPYNSPLHF

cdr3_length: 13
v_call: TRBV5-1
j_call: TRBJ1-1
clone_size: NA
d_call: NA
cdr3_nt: TGCGCCAGCAGCTCAGGGTTTATGACTGAAGCTTTCTTT
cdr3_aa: CASSSGFMTEAFF

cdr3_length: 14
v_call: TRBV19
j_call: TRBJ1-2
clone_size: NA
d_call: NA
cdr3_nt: TGTGCCAGTAGTCCACGAGTTGCTAACTATGGCTACACCTTC
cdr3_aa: CASSPRVANYGYTF

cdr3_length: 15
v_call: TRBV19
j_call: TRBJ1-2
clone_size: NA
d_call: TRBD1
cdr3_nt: TGTGCCAGTAGTAAATGGACAGGGGGCGTCGGTGGCTACACCTTC
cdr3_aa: CASSKWTGGVGGYTF

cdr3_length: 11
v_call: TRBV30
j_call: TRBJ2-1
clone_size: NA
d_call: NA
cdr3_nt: TGTGCCTGGAGTGTACGGGTCGAGCAGTTCTTC
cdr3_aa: CAWSVRVEQFF

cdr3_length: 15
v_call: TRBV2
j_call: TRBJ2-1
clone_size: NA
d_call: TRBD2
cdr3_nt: TGTGCCAGCAGCGTACTAGCGGGGGCCTACAATGAGCAGTTCTTC
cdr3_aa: CASSVLAGAYNEQFF

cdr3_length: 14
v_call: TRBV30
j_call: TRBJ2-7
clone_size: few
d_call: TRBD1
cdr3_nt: TGTGCCTGGAGTAAAAACAGGGGGCAACACGAGCAGTACTTC
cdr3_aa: CAWSKNRGQHEQYF

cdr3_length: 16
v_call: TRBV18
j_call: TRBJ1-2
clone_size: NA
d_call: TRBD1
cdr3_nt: TGTGCCAGCTCCGCATCCGGGACAGGGAGGATTGAGGGCTACACCTTC
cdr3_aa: CASSASGTGRIEGYTF

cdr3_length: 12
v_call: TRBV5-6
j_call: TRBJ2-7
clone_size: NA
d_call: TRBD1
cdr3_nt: TGTGCCAGTTTGACAGGGGGCCACGAGCAGTACTTC
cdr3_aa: CASLTGGHEQYF

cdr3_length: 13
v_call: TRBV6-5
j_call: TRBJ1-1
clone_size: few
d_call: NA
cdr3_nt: TGTGCCAGCGGGCGGGCAAGCCCCACTGAAGCTTTCTTT
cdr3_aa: CASGRASPTEAFF

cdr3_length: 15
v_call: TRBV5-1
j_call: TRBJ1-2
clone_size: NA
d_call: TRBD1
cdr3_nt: TGCGCCAGCAGCACCACAGGGGGCTCGGCGTCCGGCTACACCTTC
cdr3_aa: CASSTTGGSASGYTF

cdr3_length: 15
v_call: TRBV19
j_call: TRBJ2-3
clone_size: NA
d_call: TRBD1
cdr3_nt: TGTGCCAGTAGTATTGGGACAGGGGCCACAGATACGCAGTATTTT
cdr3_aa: CASSIGTGATDTQYF

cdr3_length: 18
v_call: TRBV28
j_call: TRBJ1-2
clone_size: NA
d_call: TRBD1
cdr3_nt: TGTGCCAGCAGTTTCGCCACCCTCGGACAGGGAACCAACTATGGCTACACCTTC
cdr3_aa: CASSFATLGQGTNYGYTF

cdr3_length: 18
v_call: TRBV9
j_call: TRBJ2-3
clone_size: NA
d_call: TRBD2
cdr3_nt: TGTGCCAGCAGCGCACTAGCGGGGGCCCCCGGGTTTTCGGATACGCAGTATTTT
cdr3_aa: CASSALAGAPGFSDTQYF

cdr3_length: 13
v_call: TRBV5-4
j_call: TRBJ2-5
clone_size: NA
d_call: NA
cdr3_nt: TGTGCCAGCAGCTTGGACTACCAAGAGACCCAGTACTTC
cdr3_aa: CASSLDYQETQYF

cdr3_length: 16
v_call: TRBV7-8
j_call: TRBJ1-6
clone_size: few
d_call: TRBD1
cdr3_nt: TGTGCCAGCAGCTCCGCCCTAACGACAGGGGGCTCACCCCTCCACTTT
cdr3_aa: CASSSALTTGGSPLHF

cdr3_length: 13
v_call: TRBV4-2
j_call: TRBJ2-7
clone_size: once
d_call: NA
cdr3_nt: TGTGCCAGCAGCCAAGGATACAGGGATGAGCAGTACTTC
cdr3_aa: CASSQGYRDEQYF

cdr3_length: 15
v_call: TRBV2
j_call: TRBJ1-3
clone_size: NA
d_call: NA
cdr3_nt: TGTGCCAGCAGTAAAATCCACTCCTCTGGAAACACCATATATTTT
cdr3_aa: CASSKIHSSGNTIYF

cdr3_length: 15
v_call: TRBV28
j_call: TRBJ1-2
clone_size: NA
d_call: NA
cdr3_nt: TGTGCCAGCAGTCAACGAACAGGATGGGACAATGGCTACACCTTC
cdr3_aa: CASSQRTGWDNGYTF

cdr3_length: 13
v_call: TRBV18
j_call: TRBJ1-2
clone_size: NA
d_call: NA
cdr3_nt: TGTGCCAGCTCACCAAATGCGGACTATGGCTACACCTTC
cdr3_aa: CASSPNADYGYTF